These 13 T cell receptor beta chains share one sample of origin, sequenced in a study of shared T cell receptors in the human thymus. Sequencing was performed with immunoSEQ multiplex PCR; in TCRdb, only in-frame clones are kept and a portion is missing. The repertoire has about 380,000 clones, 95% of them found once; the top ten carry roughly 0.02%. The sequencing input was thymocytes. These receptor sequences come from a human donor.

In DNA, the CDR3 is TGTGCCAGCAGCCAACGCGGACTAGCGGGAGCAAGAGAGACCCAGTACTTC. Its translation: CASSQRGLAGARETQYF. This chain joins TRBV14 and TRBJ2-5; TRBD2 aligns across 13 bases. Germline values: CDR1 SGHDN, CDR2 FVKESK. The CDR3 consists of 17 residues. Trimming removed 2 bases from V and 4 bases from J; junction bases left unmatched: 7.

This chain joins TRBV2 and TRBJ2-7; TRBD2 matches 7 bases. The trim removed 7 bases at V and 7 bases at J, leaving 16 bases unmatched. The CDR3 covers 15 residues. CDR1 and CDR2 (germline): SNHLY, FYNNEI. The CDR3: CASISPLRELFEQYF. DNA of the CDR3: TGTGCCAGCATAAGCCCCTTGCGGGAGCTGTTTGAGCAGTACTTC. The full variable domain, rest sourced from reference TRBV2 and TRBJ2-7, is EPEVTQTPSHQVTQMGQEVILRCVPISNHLYFYWYRQILGQKVEFLVSFYNNEISEKSEIFDDQFSVERPDGSNFTLKIRSTKLEDSAMYFCASISPLRELFEQYFGPGTRLTVT.

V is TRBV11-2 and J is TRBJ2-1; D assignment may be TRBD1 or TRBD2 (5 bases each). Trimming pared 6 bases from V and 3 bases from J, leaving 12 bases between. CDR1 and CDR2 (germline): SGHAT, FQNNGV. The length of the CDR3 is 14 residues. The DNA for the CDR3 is TGTGCCAGCAGTCGAAGGGACCGCTACAATGAGCAGTTCTTC. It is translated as CASSRRDRYNEQFF. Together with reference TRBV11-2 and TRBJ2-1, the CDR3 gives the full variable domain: EAGVAQSPRYKIIEKRQSVAFWCNPISGHATLYWYQQILGQGPKLLIQFQNNGVVDDSQLPKDRFSAERLKGVDSTLKIQPAKLEDSAVYLCASSRRDRYNEQFFGPGTRLTVL.

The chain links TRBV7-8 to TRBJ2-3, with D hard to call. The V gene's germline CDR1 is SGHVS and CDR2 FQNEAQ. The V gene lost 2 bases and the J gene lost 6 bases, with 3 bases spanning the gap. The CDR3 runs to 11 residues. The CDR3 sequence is CASSLSDTQYF. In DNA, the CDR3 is TGTGCCAGCAGCTTATCGGATACGCAGTATTTT. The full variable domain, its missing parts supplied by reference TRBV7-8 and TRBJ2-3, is GAGVSQSPRYKVAKRGQDVALRCDPISGHVSLFWYQQALGQGPEFLTYFQNEAQLDKSGLPSDRFFAERPEGSVSTLKIQRTQQEDSAVYLCASSLSDTQYFGPGTRLTVL.

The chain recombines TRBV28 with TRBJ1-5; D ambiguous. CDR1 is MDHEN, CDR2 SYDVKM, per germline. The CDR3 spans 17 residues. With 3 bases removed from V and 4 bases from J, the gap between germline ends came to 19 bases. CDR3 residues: CASSLPPETLINQPQHF. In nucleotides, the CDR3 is TGTGCCAGCAGTTTGCCTCCCGAGACCTTAATTAATCAGCCCCAGCATTTT.

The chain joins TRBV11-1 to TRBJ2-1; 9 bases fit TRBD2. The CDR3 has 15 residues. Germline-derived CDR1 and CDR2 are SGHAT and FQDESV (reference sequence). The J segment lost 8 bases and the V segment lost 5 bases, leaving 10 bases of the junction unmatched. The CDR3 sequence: CASSRGGTSLDEQFF. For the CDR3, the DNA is TGTGCCAGCAGCCGCGGCGGGACTAGCCTGGATGAGCAGTTCTTC. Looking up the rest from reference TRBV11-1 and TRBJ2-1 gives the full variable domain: EAEVAQSPRYKITEKSQAVAFWCDPISGHATLYWYRQILGQGPELLVQFQDESVVDDSQLPKDRFSAERLKGVDSTLKIQPAELGDSAMYLCASSRGGTSLDEQFFGPGTRLTVL.

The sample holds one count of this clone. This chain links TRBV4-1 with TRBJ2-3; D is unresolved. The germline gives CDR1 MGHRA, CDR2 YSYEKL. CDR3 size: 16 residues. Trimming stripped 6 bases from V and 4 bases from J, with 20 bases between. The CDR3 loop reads CASSPTRRATADTQYF. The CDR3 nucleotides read TGCGCCAGCAGTCCGACACGAAGGGCAACCGCAGATACGCAGTATTTT.

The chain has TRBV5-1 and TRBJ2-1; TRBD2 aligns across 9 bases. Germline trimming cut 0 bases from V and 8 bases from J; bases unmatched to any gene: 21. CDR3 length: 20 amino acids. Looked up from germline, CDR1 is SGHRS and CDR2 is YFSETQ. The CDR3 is CASSLALGIAGDHRRDEQFF. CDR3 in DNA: TGCGCCAGCAGCTTGGCCCTGGGGATAGCGGGAGACCACCGGAGGGATGAGCAGTTCTTC.

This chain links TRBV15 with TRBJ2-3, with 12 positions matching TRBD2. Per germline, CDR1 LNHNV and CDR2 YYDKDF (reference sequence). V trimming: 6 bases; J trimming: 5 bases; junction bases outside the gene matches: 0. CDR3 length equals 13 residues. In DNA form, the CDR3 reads TGTGCCACCAGGGGACTAGCGGGAGATACGCAGTATTTT. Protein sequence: CATRGLAGDTQYF.

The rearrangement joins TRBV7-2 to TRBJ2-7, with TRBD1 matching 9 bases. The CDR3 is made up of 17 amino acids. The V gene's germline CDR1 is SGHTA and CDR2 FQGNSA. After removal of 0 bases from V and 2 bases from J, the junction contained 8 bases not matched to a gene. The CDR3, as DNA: TGTGCCAGCAGCTTAGCACTTCGACAGGGGGACCCCTACGAGCAGTACTTC. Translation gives CASSLALRQGDPYEQYF.

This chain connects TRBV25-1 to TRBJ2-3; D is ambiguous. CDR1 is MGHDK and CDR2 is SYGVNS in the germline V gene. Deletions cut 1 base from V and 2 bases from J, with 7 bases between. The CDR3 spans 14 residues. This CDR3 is CASSELWDTDTQYF. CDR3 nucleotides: TGTGCCAGCAGTGAATTATGGGACACAGATACGCAGTATTTT. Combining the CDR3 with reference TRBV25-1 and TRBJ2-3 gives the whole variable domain EADIYQTPRYLVIGTGKKITLECSQTMGHDKMYWYQQDPGMELHLIHYSYGVNSTEKGDLSSESTVSRIRTEHFPLTLESARPSHTSQYLCASSELWDTDTQYFGPGTRLTVL.

CDR3 sequence reads: CASSPGQGAGDTQYF. The CDR3 bases are TGCGCCAGCAGCCCGGGACAGGGGGCGGGTGATACGCAGTATTTT. The V call is TRBV4-1, the J call TRBJ2-3; 12 nucleotides match TRBD1. The CDR3 is 15 amino acids. CDR1 MGHRA and CDR2 YSYEKL come from the germline V gene. V trimming: 4 bases; J trimming: 6 bases; junction bases outside the gene matches: 5.

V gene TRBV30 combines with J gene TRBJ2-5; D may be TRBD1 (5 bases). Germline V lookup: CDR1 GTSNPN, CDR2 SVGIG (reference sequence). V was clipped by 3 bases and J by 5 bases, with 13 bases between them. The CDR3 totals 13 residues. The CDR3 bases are TGTGCCTGGAGCAACGGCCCAGGGGAGACCCAGTACTTC. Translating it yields CAWSNGPGETQYF.